This paragraph covers one TCR beta chain sequence. Profiling relied on immunoSEQ multiplex PCR, and the TCRdb table lists in-frame clones only, not all of them. The table lists 63,000 or so clones, around 84% of them singletons, with 9.5% to 15% in the top ten. Germline loops: CDR1 KGHDR, CDR2 SFDVKD. This CDR3 is built from 13 residues. Trimming took off 5 bases at V and 3 bases at J, with 10 bases between the two ends. The sample comes from a study of blood T cell repertoires in COVID-19. Study information: T cells, B-cell-depleted T cells, or PBMCs provided the cDNA or gDNA that served as material.

Specimen: peripheral blood. The chain carries TRBV24-1 and TRBJ2-7; D uncertain. The TCR comes from a human donor in a cohort sampled during active COVID-19. CDR3 residues: CATSVGAGYEQYF. Written as DNA, the CDR3 is TGTGCCACCAGTGTAGGAGCTGGCTACGAGCAGTACTTC.